The rows below give T cell receptor beta chains drawn from one sample of a study of blood T cells in healthy people across ages. Each CDR3 protein gets one entry after TCRdb re-called the 5' RACE reads with MiXCR. The data hold around 2 million distinct CDR3 sequences, with about two fifths observed a single time. The sample consisted of blood. These receptors all come from a human donor in good health. The CDR3 runs from the conserved cysteine through the conserved F or W. The order of the fields is CDR3 protein, CDR3 DNA, V gene, J gene, D gene, clone size. D genes are given only for firm matches. Size tells how often a clone was seen (once, few, many) or the class of an expanded clone, and some rows leave it out.

CDR3: CASSLDIPSLGNQPQHF; DNA: TGTGCCAGCAGCCTCGACATCCCGAGTTTAGGCAATCAGCCCCAGCATTTT; V: TRBV6-1; J: TRBJ1-5; D: -; size: -
CDR3: CASSLPAGGYYTDTQYF; DNA: TGTGCCAGCAGCCTACCGGCGGGGGGATATTACACAGATACGCAGTATTTT; V: TRBV7-2; J: TRBJ2-3; D: TRBD2; size: -
CDR3: CASSLEKAAGQPQHF; DNA: TGTGCCAGCAGCTTAGAAAAGGCGGCAGGTCAGCCCCAGCATTTT; V: TRBV7-2; J: TRBJ1-5; D: -; size: -
CDR3: CASSRPGRGAYEQYF; DNA: TGTGCCAGCAGCCGTCCCGGACGCGGAGCCTACGAGCAGTACTTC; V: TRBV3-1; J: TRBJ2-7; D: -; size: -
CDR3: CATSVAGVLLSSTDTQYF; DNA: TGTGCCACCAGCGTAGCGGGGGTCCTATTATCCAGCACAGATACGCAGTATTTT; V: TRBV15; J: TRBJ2-3; D: TRBD2; size: -
CDR3: CASSTTLGGNTEAFF; DNA: TGTGCCAGCAGCACGACCCTGGGGGGTAACACTGAAGCTTTCTTT; V: TRBV5-6; J: TRBJ1-1; D: -; size: -
CDR3: CASSSLILSGYTF; DNA: TGTGCCAGCAGCTCGTTAATCCTCTCCGGCTACACCTTC; V: TRBV7-8; J: TRBJ1-2; D: -; size: -
CDR3: CASSWTGCYEQYF; DNA: TGTGCCAGCAGCTGGACAGGGTGTTACGAGCAGTACTTC; V: TRBV7-2; J: TRBJ2-7; D: TRBD1; size: -
CDR3: CASSLGGIAANEQYF; DNA: TGTGCCAGCAGCTTAGGGGGAATTGCAGCAAACGAGCAGTACTTC; V: TRBV7-2; J: TRBJ2-7; D: -; size: -
CDR3: CASSLTPGGNEQFF; DNA: TGTGCCAGCAGTTTAACCCCTGGGGGCAATGAGCAGTTCTTC; V: TRBV12-3/TRBV12-4; J: TRBJ2-1; D: -; size: -
CDR3: CSAREPQRGGGEQFF; DNA: TGCAGTGCTAGAGAGCCCCAGCGGGGGGGTGGTGAGCAGTTCTTC; V: TRBV20-1; J: TRBJ2-1; D: TRBD2; size: -
CDR3: CASSSLRQGYGYTF; DNA: TGTGCCAGCAGCTCCCTCCGACAGGGCTATGGCTACACCTTC; V: TRBV11-2; J: TRBJ1-2; D: TRBD1; size: few
CDR3: CASSLLGGQEQFF; DNA: TGTGCCAGCAGCCTTTTGGGGGGACAAGAGCAGTTCTTC; V: TRBV2; J: TRBJ2-1; D: -; size: -
CDR3: CASNSFWGDDTGELFF; DNA: TGTGCCAGCAATTCCTTTTGGGGTGACGACACCGGGGAGCTGTTTTTT; V: TRBV6-6; J: TRBJ2-2; D: -; size: once
CDR3: CSVVWDRGWTEAFF; DNA: TGCAGCGTTGTCTGGGACAGGGGATGGACTGAAGCTTTCTTT; V: TRBV29-1; J: TRBJ1-1; D: TRBD1; size: few
CDR3: CSARLGRDRSYYGYTF; DNA: TGCAGTGCTAGATTAGGCCGGGACAGATCGTACTATGGCTACACCTTC; V: TRBV20-1; J: TRBJ1-2; D: TRBD1; size: -
CDR3: CASSWLSNRAFF; DNA: TGTGCCAGCAGTTGGTTGAGCAATCGGGCTTTCTTT; V: TRBV12-3/TRBV12-4; J: TRBJ1-1; D: -; size: few
CDR3: CTGEGGNEQFF; DNA: TGCACGGGCGAAGGAGGGAATGAGCAGTTCTTC; V: TRBV29-1; J: TRBJ2-1; D: -; size: -
CDR3: CSARLAGGNEQYF; DNA: TGCAGTGCTCGACTAGCGGGGGGCAATGAGCAGTACTTC; V: TRBV20-1; J: TRBJ2-7; D: TRBD2; size: -
CDR3: CASSPGQIAIGSARPFYGYTF; DNA: TGTGCCAGCAGCCCGGGACAGATTGCCATCGGCTCCGCCAGACCATTCTATGGCTACACCTTC; V: TRBV2; J: TRBJ1-2; D: TRBD1; size: -
CDR3: CASSLSWGTNTEAFF; DNA: TGCGCCAGCAGCCTGTCTTGGGGGACGAACACTGAAGCTTTCTTT; V: TRBV5-1; J: TRBJ1-1; D: -; size: -
CDR3: CASSQDSFGGGYTF; DNA: TGCGCCAGCAGCCAAGACAGCTTCGGTGGAGGCTACACCTTC; V: TRBV4-3; J: TRBJ1-2; D: -; size: -
CDR3: CASSFLAPQGIYEQYF; DNA: TGTGCCAGCAGTTTTTTGGCGCCCCAAGGGATTTACGAGCAGTACTTC; V: TRBV6-5; J: TRBJ2-7; D: -; size: -
CDR3: CAASVRDRVWEIDTQYF; DNA: TGTGCCGCCAGTGTCCGGGACAGGGTATGGGAAATAGATACGCAGTATTTT; V: TRBV24-1; J: TRBJ2-3; D: TRBD1; size: -
CDR3: CASTTPTKKEGTDAQYF; DNA: TGTGCCAGCACCACCCCAACAAAGAAAGAGGGCACAGATGCGCAGTATTTT; V: TRBV28; J: TRBJ2-3; D: -; size: once
CDR3: CSVADSYNQPQHF; DNA: TGCAGCGTCGCGGACAGCTACAATCAGCCCCAGCATTTT; V: TRBV29-1; J: TRBJ1-5; D: -; size: -
CDR3: CASSLAAEPSPLHF; DNA: TGTGCCAGCAGCTTAGCGGCTGAGCCATCGCCCCTCCACTTT; V: TRBV7-6; J: TRBJ1-6; D: -; size: few
CDR3: CASSLASGGEETQYF; DNA: TGCGCCAGCAGTTTGGCTAGCGGGGGGGAAGAGACCCAGTACTTC; V: TRBV5-1; J: TRBJ2-5; D: TRBD2; size: -
CDR3: CASSSPDRYTDTQYF; DNA: TGTGCCAGCAGTTCTCCGGACAGATACACAGATACGCAGTATTTT; V: TRBV27; J: TRBJ2-3; D: -; size: few
CDR3: CSAEGRRGVDEQFF; DNA: TGCAGTGCCGAGGGTCGGCGGGGGGTTGATGAGCAGTTCTTC; V: TRBV20-1; J: TRBJ2-1; D: TRBD2; size: few
CDR3: CASSKAEPGQGSSGANVLTF; DNA: TGTGCCAGCAGCAAAGCCGAACCGGGACAGGGGAGCTCTGGGGCCAACGTCCTGACTTTC; V: TRBV21-1; J: TRBJ2-6; D: -; size: -
CDR3: CAITKDRDAEAFF; DNA: TGTGCCATCACTAAGGACAGGGACGCTGAAGCTTTCTTT; V: TRBV10-3; J: TRBJ1-1; D: TRBD1; size: -
CDR3: CASSEYMGGTEAFF; DNA: TGTGCCAGCAGTGAATATATGGGAGGTACTGAAGCTTTCTTT; V: TRBV25-1; J: TRBJ1-1; D: -; size: -
CDR3: CASSKSSGTGQRYEQYF; DNA: TGTGCCAGCAGCAAGTCCTCCGGGACAGGGCAGCGGTACGAGCAGTACTTC; V: TRBV7-9; J: TRBJ2-7; D: TRBD1; size: -
CDR3: CSVEGGDPNWYEQYF; DNA: TGCAGCGTTGAGGGAGGGGACCCAAACTGGTACGAGCAGTACTTC; V: TRBV29-1; J: TRBJ2-7; D: TRBD2; size: many
CDR3: CASGQGTPNQPQHF; DNA: TGTGCCAGCGGGCAGGGAACACCGAATCAGCCCCAGCATTTT; V: TRBV12-3/TRBV12-4; J: TRBJ1-5; D: -; size: -
CDR3: CASSSPGGGVDNEQFF; DNA: TGCGCCAGCAGCTCTCCGGGCGGGGGAGTTGACAATGAGCAGTTCTTC; V: TRBV4-3; J: TRBJ2-1; D: TRBD2; size: many
CDR3: CASSPKGGDTEAFF; DNA: TGTGCCAGCAGCCCTAAGGGCGGGGACACTGAAGCTTTCTTT; V: TRBV12-3/TRBV12-4; J: TRBJ1-1; D: -; size: -
CDR3: CASWGGVAYNEQFF; DNA: TGTGCCAGCTGGGGGGGGGTTGCCTACAATGAGCAGTTCTTC; V: TRBV25-1; J: TRBJ2-1; D: TRBD2; size: few
CDR3: CSSPGTGEQYF; DNA: TGCAGTTCGCCAGGGACGGGCGAGCAGTACTTC; V: TRBV20-1; J: TRBJ2-7; D: -; size: -
CDR3: CASSQDRHEQFF; DNA: TGCGCCAGCAGCCAAGATCGTCATGAGCAGTTCTTC; V: TRBV4-2; J: TRBJ2-1; D: -; size: few